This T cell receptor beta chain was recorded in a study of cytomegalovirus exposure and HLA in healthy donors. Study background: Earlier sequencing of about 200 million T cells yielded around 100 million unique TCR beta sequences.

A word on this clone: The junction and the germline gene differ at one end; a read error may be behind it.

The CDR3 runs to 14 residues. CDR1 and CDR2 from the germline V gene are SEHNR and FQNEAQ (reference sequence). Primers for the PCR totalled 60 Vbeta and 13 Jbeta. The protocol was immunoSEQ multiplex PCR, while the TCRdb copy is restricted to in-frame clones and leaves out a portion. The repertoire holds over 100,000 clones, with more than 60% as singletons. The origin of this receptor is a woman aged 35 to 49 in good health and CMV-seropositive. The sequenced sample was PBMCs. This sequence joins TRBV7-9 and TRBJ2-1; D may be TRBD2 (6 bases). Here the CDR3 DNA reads TGTTCCAGCAGCTTATCCGCGGAGGGGCATGAGCAGTTCTTC. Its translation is CSSSLSAEGHEQFF.